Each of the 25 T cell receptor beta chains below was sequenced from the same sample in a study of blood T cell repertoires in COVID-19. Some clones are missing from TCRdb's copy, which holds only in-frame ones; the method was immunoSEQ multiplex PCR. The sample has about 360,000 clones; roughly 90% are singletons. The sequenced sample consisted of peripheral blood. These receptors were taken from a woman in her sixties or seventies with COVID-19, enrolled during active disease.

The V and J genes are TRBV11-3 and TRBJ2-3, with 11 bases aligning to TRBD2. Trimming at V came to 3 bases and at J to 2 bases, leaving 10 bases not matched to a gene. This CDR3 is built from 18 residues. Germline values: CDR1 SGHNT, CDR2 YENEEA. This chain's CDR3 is CASSFPGTSGDNTDTQYF. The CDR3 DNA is TGTGCCAGCAGCTTCCCCGGGACTAGCGGCGATAACACAGATACGCAGTATTTT.

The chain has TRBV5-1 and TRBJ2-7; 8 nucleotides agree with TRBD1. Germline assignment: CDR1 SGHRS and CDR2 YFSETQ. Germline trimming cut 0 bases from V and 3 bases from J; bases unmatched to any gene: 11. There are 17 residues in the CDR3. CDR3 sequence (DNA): TGCGCCAGCAGCTTGGAGGCAGGGGGCGCCTTAGGCTACGAGCAGTACTTC. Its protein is CASSLEAGGALGYEQYF. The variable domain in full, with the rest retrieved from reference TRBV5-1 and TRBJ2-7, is KAGVTQTPRYLIKTRGQQVTLSCSPISGHRSVSWYQQTPGQGLQFLFEYFSETQRNKGNFPGRFSGRQFSNSRSEMNVSTLELGDSALYLCASSLEAGGALGYEQYFGPGTRLTVT.

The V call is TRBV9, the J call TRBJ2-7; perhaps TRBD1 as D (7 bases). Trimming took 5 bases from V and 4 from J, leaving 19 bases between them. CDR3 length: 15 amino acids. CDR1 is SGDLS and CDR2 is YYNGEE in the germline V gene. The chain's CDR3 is CASSLGQGGGYEQYF. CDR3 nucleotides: TGTGCCAGCAGTCTGGGGCAGGGGGGTGGATACGAGCAGTACTTC.

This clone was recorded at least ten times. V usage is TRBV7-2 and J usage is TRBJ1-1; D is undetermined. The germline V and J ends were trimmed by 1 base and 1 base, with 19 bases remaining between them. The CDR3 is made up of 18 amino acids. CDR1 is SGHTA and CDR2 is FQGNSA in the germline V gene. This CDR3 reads CASSLDLGSQIRNTEAFF. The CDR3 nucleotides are TGTGCCAGCAGCTTAGATCTTGGGAGTCAGATCAGGAACACTGAAGCTTTCTTT.

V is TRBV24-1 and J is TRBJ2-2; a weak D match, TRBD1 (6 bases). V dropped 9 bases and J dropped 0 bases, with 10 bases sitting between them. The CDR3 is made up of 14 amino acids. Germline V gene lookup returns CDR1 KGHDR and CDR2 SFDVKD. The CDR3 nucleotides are TGTGCCACCTCGGACAGATCGAACACCGGGGAGCTGTTTTTT. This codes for CATSDRSNTGELFF.

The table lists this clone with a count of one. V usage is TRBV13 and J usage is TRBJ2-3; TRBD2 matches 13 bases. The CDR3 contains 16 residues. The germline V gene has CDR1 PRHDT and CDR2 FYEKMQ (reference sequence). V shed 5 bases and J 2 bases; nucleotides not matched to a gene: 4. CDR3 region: CASSPGTSGDTDTQYF. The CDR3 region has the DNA TGTGCCAGCAGCCCCGGGACTAGCGGGGACACAGATACGCAGTATTTT.

DNA for the CDR3: TGTGCCAGCAGTCGCAGTAGCACAGATACGCAGTATTTT. Translated, it gives CASSRSSTDTQYF. The chain uses TRBV6-4 and TRBJ2-3; no definite D call. Trimming cost V 5 bases and J 0 bases, with 6 bases left between them. This CDR3 comprises 13 residues. Germline assignment: CDR1 MRHNA and CDR2 SNTAGT.

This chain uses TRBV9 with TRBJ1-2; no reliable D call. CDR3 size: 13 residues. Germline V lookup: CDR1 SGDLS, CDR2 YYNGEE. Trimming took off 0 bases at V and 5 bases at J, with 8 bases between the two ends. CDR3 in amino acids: CASSVEPGYGYTF. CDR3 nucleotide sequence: TGTGCCAGCAGCGTAGAACCGGGTTATGGCTACACCTTC.

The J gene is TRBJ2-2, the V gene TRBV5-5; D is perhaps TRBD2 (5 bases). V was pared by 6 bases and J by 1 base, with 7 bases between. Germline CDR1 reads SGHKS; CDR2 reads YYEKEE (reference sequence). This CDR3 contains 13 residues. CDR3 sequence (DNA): TGTGCCAGCACTCGGGGGAACACCGGGGAGCTGTTTTTT. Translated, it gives CASTRGNTGELFF. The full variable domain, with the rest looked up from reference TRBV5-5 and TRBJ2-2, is DAGVTQSPTHLIKTRGQQVTLRCSPISGHKSVSWYQQVLGQGPQFIFQYYEKEERGRGNFPDRFSARQFPNYSSELNVNALLLGDSALYLCASTRGNTGELFFGEGSRLTVL.

This chain's CDR3 is CASSQEAGDTEAFF. CDR3 DNA: TGTGCCAGCAGCCAAGAGGCAGGGGACACTGAAGCTTTCTTT. This chain links TRBV4-2 with TRBJ1-1; a weak D match, TRBD1 (6 bases). Germline values: CDR1 LGHNA, CDR2 YNFKEQ. Trimming removed 0 bases from V and 3 bases from J, with 8 bases in between. The CDR3 is made up of 14 amino acids.

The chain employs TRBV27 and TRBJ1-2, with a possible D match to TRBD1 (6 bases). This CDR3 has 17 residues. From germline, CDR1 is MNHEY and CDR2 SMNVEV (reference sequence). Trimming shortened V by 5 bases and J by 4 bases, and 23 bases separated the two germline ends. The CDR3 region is CASSPKVGDIAPYGYTF. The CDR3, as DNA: TGTGCCAGCAGTCCAAAGGTCGGGGACATCGCTCCCTATGGCTACACCTTC.

CDR3 DNA sequence: TGTGCCAGCAGCCTTCGGGACAGGGTTTCACCCCTCCACTTT. It is translated as CASSLRDRVSPLHF. V is TRBV5-6 and J is TRBJ1-6, with 9 bases that match TRBD1. The CDR3 is 14 amino acids. Germline values: CDR1 SGHDT, CDR2 YYEEEE. V was clipped by 4 bases and J by 9 bases; unmatched bases: 5.

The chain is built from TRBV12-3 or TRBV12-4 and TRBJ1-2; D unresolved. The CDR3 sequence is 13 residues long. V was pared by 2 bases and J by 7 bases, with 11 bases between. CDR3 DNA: TGTGCCAGCAGTTTAAGGGCGGGTGCTGGCTACACCTTC. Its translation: CASSLRAGAGYTF.

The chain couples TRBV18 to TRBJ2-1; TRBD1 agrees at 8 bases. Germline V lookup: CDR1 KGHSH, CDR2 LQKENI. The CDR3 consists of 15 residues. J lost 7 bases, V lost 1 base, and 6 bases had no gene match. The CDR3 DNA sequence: TGTGCCAGCTCACCACGGCAGGGGGCTGGTAATGAGCAGTTCTTC. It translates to CASSPRQGAGNEQFF. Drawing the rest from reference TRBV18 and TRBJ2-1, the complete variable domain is NAGVMQNPRHLVRRRGQEARLRCSPMKGHSHVYWYRQLPEEGLKFMVYLQKENIIDESGMPKERFSAEFPKEGPSILRIQQVVRGDSAAYFCASSPRQGAGNEQFFGPGTRLTVL.

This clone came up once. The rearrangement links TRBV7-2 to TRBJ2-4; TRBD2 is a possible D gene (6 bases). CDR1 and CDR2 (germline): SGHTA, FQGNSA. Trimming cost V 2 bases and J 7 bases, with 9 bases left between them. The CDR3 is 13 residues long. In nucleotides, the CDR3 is TGTGCCAGCAGCTTATATCGGGGGAACATTCAGTACTTC. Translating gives CASSLYRGNIQYF.

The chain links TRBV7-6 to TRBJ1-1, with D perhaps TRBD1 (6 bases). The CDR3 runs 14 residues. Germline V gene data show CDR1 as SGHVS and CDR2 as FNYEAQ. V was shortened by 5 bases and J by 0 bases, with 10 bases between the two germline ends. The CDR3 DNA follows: TGTGCCAGCAGCAACGGACAGCTGAACACTGAAGCTTTCTTT. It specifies CASSNGQLNTEAFF. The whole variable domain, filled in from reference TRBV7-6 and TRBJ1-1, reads GAGVSQSPRYKVTKRGQDVALRCDPISGHVSLYWYRQALGQGPEFLTYFNYEAQQDKSGLPNDRFSAERPEGSISTLTIQRTEQRDSAMYRCASSNGQLNTEAFFGQGTRLTVV.

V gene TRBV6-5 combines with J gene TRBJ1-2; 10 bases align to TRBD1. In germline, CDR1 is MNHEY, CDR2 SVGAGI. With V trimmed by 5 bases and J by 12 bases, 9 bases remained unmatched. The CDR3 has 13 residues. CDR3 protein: CASSSRQGAANTF. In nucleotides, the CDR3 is TGTGCCAGCAGTAGCCGACAGGGGGCAGCCAACACCTTC.

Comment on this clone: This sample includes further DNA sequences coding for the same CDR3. The CDR3 sequence is CASSVASGAQETQYF. The CDR3 region has the DNA TGTGCCAGCAGCGTAGCTAGCGGGGCCCAAGAGACCCAGTACTTC. This chain joins TRBV9 and TRBJ2-5; TRBD2 matches 9 bases. The J segment lost 1 base and the V segment lost 0 bases, leaving 1 base of the junction unmatched. Germline CDR1 reads SGDLS; CDR2 reads YYNGEE. The CDR3 sequence is 15 residues long.

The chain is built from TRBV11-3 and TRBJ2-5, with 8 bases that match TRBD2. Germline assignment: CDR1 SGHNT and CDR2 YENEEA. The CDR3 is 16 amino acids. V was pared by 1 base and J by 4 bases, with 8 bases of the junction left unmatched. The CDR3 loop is CASSLAGLATPETQYF. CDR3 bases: TGTGCCAGCAGCTTAGCCGGACTAGCAACCCCAGAGACCCAGTACTTC. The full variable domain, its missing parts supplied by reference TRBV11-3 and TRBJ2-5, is EAGVVQSPRYKIIEKKQPVAFWCNPISGHNTLYWYLQNLGQGPELLIRYENEEAVDDSQLPKDRFSAERLKGVDSTLKIQPAELGDSAVYLCASSLAGLATPETQYFGPGTRLLVL.

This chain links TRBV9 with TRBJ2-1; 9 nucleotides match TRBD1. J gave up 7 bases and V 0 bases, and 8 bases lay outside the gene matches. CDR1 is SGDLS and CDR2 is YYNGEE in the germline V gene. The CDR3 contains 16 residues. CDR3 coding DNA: TGTGCCAGCAGCGTAGTGGGGGACAGGGCCGGTAATGAGCAGTTCTTC. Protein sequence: CASSVVGDRAGNEQFF.

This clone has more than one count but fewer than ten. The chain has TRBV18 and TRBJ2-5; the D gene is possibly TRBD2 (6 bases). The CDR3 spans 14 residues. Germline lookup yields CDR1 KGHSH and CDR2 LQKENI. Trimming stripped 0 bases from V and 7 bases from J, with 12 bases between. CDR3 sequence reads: CASSPPAGPGTQYF. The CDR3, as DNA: TGTGCCAGCTCACCACCCGCGGGGCCGGGGACCCAGTACTTC.

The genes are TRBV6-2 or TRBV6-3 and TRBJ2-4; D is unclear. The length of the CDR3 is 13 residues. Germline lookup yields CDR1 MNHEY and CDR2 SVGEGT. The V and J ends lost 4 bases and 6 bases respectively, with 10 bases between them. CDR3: CASSSAALNIQYF. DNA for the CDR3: TGTGCCAGCAGTTCCGCGGCGCTAAACATTCAGTACTTC.

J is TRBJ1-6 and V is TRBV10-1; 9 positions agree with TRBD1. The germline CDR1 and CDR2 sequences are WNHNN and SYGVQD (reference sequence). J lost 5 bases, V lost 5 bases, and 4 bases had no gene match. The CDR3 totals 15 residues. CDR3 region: CASSSGTGNNSPLHF. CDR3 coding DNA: TGCGCCAGCAGTTCCGGGACAGGGAATAATTCACCCCTCCACTTT.

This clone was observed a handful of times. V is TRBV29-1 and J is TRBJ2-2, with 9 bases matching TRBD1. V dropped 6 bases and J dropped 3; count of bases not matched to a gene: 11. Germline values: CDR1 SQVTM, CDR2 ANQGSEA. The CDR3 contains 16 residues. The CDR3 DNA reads TGCAGCGTAATCGACCCGGGACAGGGTTACACCGGGGAGCTGTTTTTT. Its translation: CSVIDPGQGYTGELFF.

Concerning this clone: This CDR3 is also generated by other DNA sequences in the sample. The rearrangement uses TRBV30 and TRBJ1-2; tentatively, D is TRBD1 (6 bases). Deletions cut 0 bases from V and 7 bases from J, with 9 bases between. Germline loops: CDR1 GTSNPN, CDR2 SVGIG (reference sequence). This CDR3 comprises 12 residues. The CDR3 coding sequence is TGTGCCTGGAGTGTAGGGGGGGGTGGCTACACCTTC. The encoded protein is CAWSVGGGGYTF. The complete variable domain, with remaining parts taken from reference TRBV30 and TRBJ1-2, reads SQTIHQWPATLVQPVGSPLSLECTVEGTSNPNLYWYRQAAGRGLQLLFYSVGIGQISSEVPQNLSASRPQDRQFILSSKKLLLSDSGFYLCAWSVGGGGYTFGSGTRLTVV.